There are a few counts of the clone carrying this T cell receptor (beta chain). Its specificity is not known. Primers: 60 Vbeta forward and 13 Jbeta reverse. Measured with immunoSEQ multiplex PCR; TCRdb has only the in-frame clones, and not every one. This table has about 200,000 clones, about four fifths appearing once. Donors likely had unrecorded immune exposures despite being nominally healthy when sampled. The data stem from a study of cytomegalovirus exposure and HLA in healthy donors. General study findings and limits: In a later analysis, CMV-associated beta chains were mostly HLA-associated, it appeared. Sequencing likely produced, as an artifact, a cluster of highly shared sequence variants.

The V gene's germline CDR1 is SQVTM and CDR2 ANQGSEA. There are 12 residues in the CDR3. The V and J ends lost 7 bases and 4 bases respectively, with 13 bases between them. The sequence derives from a male donor in good health and CMV-seropositive. The sequenced sample consisted of PBMCs. V gene TRBV29-1 combines with J gene TRBJ2-5; tentative D call: TRBD1 (6 bases). For the CDR3, the DNA is TGCAGCGGAGGGGGATCTAGAGAGACCCAGTACTTC. Translation: CSGGGSRETQYF.